This T cell receptor beta chain was sequenced for a study of cytomegalovirus exposure and HLA in healthy donors. General study results and limits: Reports showed the classifier diagnosing cytomegalovirus status with high specificity and sensitivity.

The study ran its PCR with 60 Vbeta and 13 Jbeta primers. Sequencing used immunoSEQ multiplex PCR; TCRdb keeps in-frame clones, though not all of them. Of around 230,000 clones in the sample, over 75% were seen once. Germline V lookup: CDR1 WSHSY, CDR2 SAAADI. The CDR3 spans 16 residues. V was clipped by 7 bases and J by 4 bases; unmatched bases: 13. On this clone: Its target is unknown.

This receptor was obtained from a male donor in good health and CMV-seronegative. The sample comprised PBMCs. The chain carries TRBV10-2 and TRBJ1-1, with TRBD1 matching over 9 bases. CDR3 sequence reads: CASNRGQGGGATEAFF. The CDR3 DNA sequence: TGCGCCAGCAACAGGGGGCAGGGGGGGGGAGCCACTGAAGCTTTCTTT.